A selection of T cell receptor beta chains follows, all from one sample in a study of blood T cell repertoires in COVID-19. The protocol was immunoSEQ multiplex PCR, while the TCRdb copy is restricted to in-frame clones and leaves out a portion. The data show 250,000 or so clones, 70% to 90% seen once. Sequenced sample: peripheral blood. All receptors derive from a woman aged 25 to 39 with COVID-19, enrolled during active disease. The CDR3 runs from the conserved cysteine through the conserved F or W. Fields, in order: V gene, D gene, clone size, J gene, CDR3 protein, CDR3 DNA. A D gene is named only where the DNA matches it firmly. Size is omitted from some rows. Given values are once, few, many or a class for expanded clones.

V gene: TRBV9
D gene: TRBD2
clone size: NA
J gene: TRBJ2-2
CDR3 protein: CASSAGREGRVGGELFF
CDR3 DNA: TGTGCCAGCAGCGCTGGGCGGGAGGGCCGGGTTGGCGGGGAGCTGTTTTTT

V gene: TRBV9
D gene: NA
clone size: NA
J gene: TRBJ2-5
CDR3 protein: CASRGAGEETQYF
CDR3 DNA: TGTGCCAGCAGAGGGGCAGGGGAAGAGACCCAGTACTTC

V gene: TRBV4-2
D gene: TRBD1
clone size: NA
J gene: TRBJ2-3
CDR3 protein: CASTPGGDTQYF
CDR3 DNA: TGTGCCAGCACCCCAGGGGGAGATACGCAGTATTTT

V gene: TRBV4-1
D gene: NA
clone size: NA
J gene: TRBJ2-1
CDR3 protein: CASSPDMSSYNEQFF
CDR3 DNA: TGCGCCAGCAGCCCGGACATGAGCTCCTACAATGAGCAGTTCTTC

V gene: TRBV7-9
D gene: NA
clone size: NA
J gene: TRBJ1-5
CDR3 protein: CASSQFGGGSNQPQHF
CDR3 DNA: TGTGCCAGCAGCCAATTCGGTGGGGGGAGCAATCAGCCCCAGCATTTT

V gene: TRBV7-9
D gene: TRBD2
clone size: once
J gene: TRBJ2-5
CDR3 protein: CASSPGGPSGGETQYF
CDR3 DNA: TGTGCCAGCAGCCCGGGGGGGCCTAGCGGGGGAGAGACCCAGTACTTC

V gene: TRBV5-4
D gene: TRBD1
clone size: once
J gene: TRBJ1-2
CDR3 protein: CASRTGRGYGYTF
CDR3 DNA: TGTGCCAGCCGGACAGGGCGGGGCTATGGCTACACCTTC

V gene: TRBV6-2/TRBV6-3
D gene: TRBD2
clone size: once
J gene: TRBJ2-5
CDR3 protein: CASSYGRLAGEETQYF
CDR3 DNA: TGTGCCAGCAGTTACGGGCGACTAGCGGGGGAAGAGACCCAGTACTTC

V gene: TRBV2
D gene: TRBD2
clone size: NA
J gene: TRBJ2-1
CDR3 protein: CASSDSYASGNHYNEQFF
CDR3 DNA: TGTGCCAGCAGTGATTCTTATGCTAGCGGGAACCATTACAATGAGCAGTTCTTC

V gene: TRBV6-5
D gene: NA
clone size: NA
J gene: TRBJ1-2
CDR3 protein: CASSYHITEGYTF
CDR3 DNA: TGTGCCAGCAGTTACCACATTACGGAGGGCTACACCTTC

V gene: TRBV28
D gene: TRBD1
clone size: NA
J gene: TRBJ2-1
CDR3 protein: CASRPQGVAHNEQFF
CDR3 DNA: TGTGCCAGCAGACCACAGGGGGTCGCCCACAATGAGCAGTTCTTC

V gene: TRBV27
D gene: NA
clone size: NA
J gene: TRBJ1-5
CDR3 protein: CASSLRVGGQPQHF
CDR3 DNA: TGTGCCAGCAGTTTAAGGGTTGGGGGCCAGCCCCAGCATTTT

V gene: TRBV20-1
D gene: NA
clone size: NA
J gene: TRBJ1-1
CDR3 protein: CSALQNTEAFF
CDR3 DNA: TGCAGTGCTTTACAGAACACTGAAGCTTTCTTT

V gene: TRBV29-1
D gene: TRBD1
clone size: NA
J gene: TRBJ1-4
CDR3 protein: CSVRTGDEKLFF
CDR3 DNA: TGCAGCGTTAGGACAGGGGACGAAAAACTGTTTTTT

V gene: TRBV7-2
D gene: TRBD2
clone size: NA
J gene: TRBJ2-3
CDR3 protein: CASSLGWSGGGTDTQYF
CDR3 DNA: TGTGCCAGCAGCTTAGGCTGGAGCGGGGGGGGCACAGATACGCAGTATTTT

V gene: TRBV24-1
D gene: TRBD2
clone size: NA
J gene: TRBJ2-1
CDR3 protein: CATSDWEPGLAVHKQFF
CDR3 DNA: TGTGCCACCAGTGATTGGGAACCGGGACTAGCGGTCCATAAGCAGTTCTTC

V gene: TRBV7-2
D gene: NA
clone size: NA
J gene: TRBJ1-1
CDR3 protein: CASSLEARGITEAFF
CDR3 DNA: TGTGCCAGCAGCTTAGAAGCCAGGGGAATCACTGAAGCTTTCTTT

V gene: TRBV4-1
D gene: NA
clone size: NA
J gene: TRBJ1-6
CDR3 protein: CASSQDGKGSPLHF
CDR3 DNA: TGCGCCAGCAGCCAAGACGGGAAGGGCTCACCCCTCCACTTT

V gene: TRBV5-1
D gene: TRBD1
clone size: NA
J gene: TRBJ1-3
CDR3 protein: CASSLGDSFSGNTIYF
CDR3 DNA: TGCGCCAGCAGCTTGGGGGACAGCTTCTCTGGAAACACCATATATTTT

V gene: TRBV4-1
D gene: NA
clone size: few
J gene: TRBJ1-1
CDR3 protein: CASSQDHRVTVMNTEAFF
CDR3 DNA: TGCGCCAGCAGCCAAGATCATCGGGTGACAGTTATGAACACTGAAGCTTTCTTT

V gene: TRBV28
D gene: TRBD1
clone size: NA
J gene: TRBJ2-7
CDR3 protein: CASSLGGQGATNEQYF
CDR3 DNA: TGTGCCAGCAGTTTAGGGGGACAGGGGGCCACTAACGAGCAGTACTTC

V gene: TRBV6-2/TRBV6-3
D gene: TRBD1
clone size: NA
J gene: TRBJ2-2
CDR3 protein: CASSDRGRNTGELFF
CDR3 DNA: TGTGCCAGCAGTGACAGGGGGCGGAACACCGGGGAGCTGTTTTTT

V gene: TRBV7-8
D gene: TRBD1
clone size: NA
J gene: TRBJ2-7
CDR3 protein: CASSLGQGPLSEQYF
CDR3 DNA: TGTGCCAGCAGCTTAGGACAGGGGCCCCTCTCCGAGCAGTACTTC

V gene: TRBV7-2
D gene: NA
clone size: NA
J gene: TRBJ2-3
CDR3 protein: CASSPHSPGGGPDTQYF
CDR3 DNA: TGTGCCAGCAGCCCACACTCCCCGGGGGGCGGGCCAGATACGCAGTATTTT

V gene: TRBV2
D gene: TRBD1
clone size: NA
J gene: TRBJ2-2
CDR3 protein: CASRGGVYPTGDRIGELFF
CDR3 DNA: TGTGCCAGCAGGGGTGGTGTGTACCCGACAGGGGATAGGATAGGGGAGCTGTTTTTT

V gene: TRBV28
D gene: NA
clone size: NA
J gene: TRBJ2-7
CDR3 protein: CASRDYYEQYF
CDR3 DNA: TGTGCCAGCAGGGACTACTACGAGCAGTACTTC

V gene: TRBV2
D gene: TRBD1
clone size: NA
J gene: TRBJ2-7
CDR3 protein: CASSLRDSAYEQYF
CDR3 DNA: TGTGCCAGCAGCCTCCGGGACAGCGCCTACGAGCAGTACTTC

V gene: TRBV5-5
D gene: NA
clone size: NA
J gene: TRBJ2-1
CDR3 protein: CASSLEWRWNNEQFF
CDR3 DNA: TGTGCCAGCAGCTTGGAGTGGAGGTGGAACAATGAGCAGTTCTTC

V gene: TRBV11-3
D gene: TRBD2
clone size: NA
J gene: TRBJ2-1
CDR3 protein: CASSLVLAGGPQQFF
CDR3 DNA: TGTGCCAGCAGCTTAGTACTAGCGGGGGGTCCCCAGCAGTTCTTC

V gene: TRBV10-1
D gene: NA
clone size: NA
J gene: TRBJ2-5
CDR3 protein: CASSESGGDETQYF
CDR3 DNA: TGCGCCAGCAGTGAGTCAGGAGGGGACGAGACCCAGTACTTC

V gene: TRBV4-1
D gene: NA
clone size: NA
J gene: TRBJ2-7
CDR3 protein: CASSHYLSLSRVYEQYF
CDR3 DNA: TGCGCCAGCAGCCATTACTTAAGTTTGAGCAGGGTCTACGAGCAGTACTTC

V gene: TRBV3-1/TRBV3-2
D gene: TRBD1
clone size: NA
J gene: TRBJ1-1
CDR3 protein: CASSPFLDRATEAFF
CDR3 DNA: TGTGCCAGCAGCCCCTTCCTCGACAGGGCCACTGAAGCTTTCTTT

V gene: TRBV4-2
D gene: TRBD1
clone size: NA
J gene: TRBJ2-1
CDR3 protein: CASSHPRDRVYNEQFF
CDR3 DNA: TGTGCCAGCAGCCACCCGCGGGACAGGGTATACAATGAGCAGTTCTTC

V gene: TRBV27
D gene: TRBD1
clone size: NA
J gene: TRBJ1-1
CDR3 protein: CASKLVGPGQGHTEAFF
CDR3 DNA: TGTGCCAGCAAGCTGGTCGGGCCGGGACAGGGGCACACTGAAGCTTTCTTT

V gene: TRBV19
D gene: NA
clone size: NA
J gene: TRBJ1-6
CDR3 protein: CASSIEGFRIGSSYNSPLHF
CDR3 DNA: TGTGCCAGTAGTATAGAAGGGTTTCGTATCGGGAGCTCCTATAATTCACCCCTCCACTTT

V gene: TRBV19
D gene: TRBD2
clone size: NA
J gene: TRBJ2-1
CDR3 protein: CASSIGRLAGGFNEQFF
CDR3 DNA: TGTGCCAGTAGTATAGGGAGACTAGCGGGGGGCTTCAATGAGCAGTTCTTC

V gene: TRBV6-2/TRBV6-3
D gene: TRBD1
clone size: NA
J gene: TRBJ1-4
CDR3 protein: CASSTLQGIGTNEKLFF
CDR3 DNA: TGTGCCAGCAGTACACTACAGGGGATTGGAACTAATGAAAAACTGTTTTTT

V gene: TRBV7-9
D gene: TRBD2
clone size: NA
J gene: TRBJ2-1
CDR3 protein: CASSVSGSAYNEQFF
CDR3 DNA: TGTGCCAGCAGCGTAAGCGGGAGCGCTTACAATGAGCAGTTCTTC

V gene: TRBV7-2
D gene: NA
clone size: NA
J gene: TRBJ2-5
CDR3 protein: CASSSMGLGGAETQYF
CDR3 DNA: TGTGCCAGCAGCTCGATGGGTTTGGGGGGGGCGGAGACCCAGTACTTC

V gene: TRBV4-3
D gene: TRBD1
clone size: NA
J gene: TRBJ1-5
CDR3 protein: CASSQELTGGFQPQHF
CDR3 DNA: TGCGCCAGCAGCCAAGAGTTGACAGGGGGCTTTCAGCCCCAGCATTTT

V gene: TRBV6-2/TRBV6-3
D gene: NA
clone size: NA
J gene: TRBJ2-6
CDR3 protein: CASSYPQGIGSGANVLTF
CDR3 DNA: TGTGCCAGCAGTTATCCCCAGGGTATCGGGTCTGGGGCCAACGTCCTGACTTTC

V gene: TRBV10-2
D gene: NA
clone size: NA
J gene: TRBJ2-5
CDR3 protein: CASRAQETQYF
CDR3 DNA: TGCGCCAGCAGGGCCCAAGAGACCCAGTACTTC

V gene: TRBV19
D gene: TRBD2
clone size: NA
J gene: TRBJ2-5
CDR3 protein: CASSLAGVNQETQYF
CDR3 DNA: TGTGCCAGTAGTCTAGCGGGAGTTAACCAAGAGACCCAGTACTTC

V gene: TRBV4-3
D gene: TRBD2
clone size: NA
J gene: TRBJ2-3
CDR3 protein: CASSQGLAGSTDTQYF
CDR3 DNA: TGCGCCAGCAGCCAAGGACTAGCGGGAAGCACAGATACGCAGTATTTT